This TCR beta chain is from a study of T cell repertoires in cytomegalovirus infection. Across the study: Indicated by public TCR beta signatures were CMV infection and matching HLA type.

Each CDR3 protein is one row after TCRdb ran MiXCR on the reads. The sample consists of more than 150,000 distinct CDR3 sequences, 28% of them appearing once. Only one count was recorded for this clonotype. The V gene lost 3 bases and the J gene lost 8 bases, with 8 bases spanning the gap. The CDR3 sequence is 12 residues long. The source is a human donor in good health (CMV status not recorded). Some clones in this sample may be carry-over from other donors' samples. The rearrangement links TRBV12-3 or TRBV12-4 to TRBJ1-5; D is undetermined. Sequenced sample: PBMCs. For the CDR3, the DNA is TGTGCCAGCAGTTTCGACCAGGAGCCCCAGCATTTT. Translation: CASSFDQEPQHF.